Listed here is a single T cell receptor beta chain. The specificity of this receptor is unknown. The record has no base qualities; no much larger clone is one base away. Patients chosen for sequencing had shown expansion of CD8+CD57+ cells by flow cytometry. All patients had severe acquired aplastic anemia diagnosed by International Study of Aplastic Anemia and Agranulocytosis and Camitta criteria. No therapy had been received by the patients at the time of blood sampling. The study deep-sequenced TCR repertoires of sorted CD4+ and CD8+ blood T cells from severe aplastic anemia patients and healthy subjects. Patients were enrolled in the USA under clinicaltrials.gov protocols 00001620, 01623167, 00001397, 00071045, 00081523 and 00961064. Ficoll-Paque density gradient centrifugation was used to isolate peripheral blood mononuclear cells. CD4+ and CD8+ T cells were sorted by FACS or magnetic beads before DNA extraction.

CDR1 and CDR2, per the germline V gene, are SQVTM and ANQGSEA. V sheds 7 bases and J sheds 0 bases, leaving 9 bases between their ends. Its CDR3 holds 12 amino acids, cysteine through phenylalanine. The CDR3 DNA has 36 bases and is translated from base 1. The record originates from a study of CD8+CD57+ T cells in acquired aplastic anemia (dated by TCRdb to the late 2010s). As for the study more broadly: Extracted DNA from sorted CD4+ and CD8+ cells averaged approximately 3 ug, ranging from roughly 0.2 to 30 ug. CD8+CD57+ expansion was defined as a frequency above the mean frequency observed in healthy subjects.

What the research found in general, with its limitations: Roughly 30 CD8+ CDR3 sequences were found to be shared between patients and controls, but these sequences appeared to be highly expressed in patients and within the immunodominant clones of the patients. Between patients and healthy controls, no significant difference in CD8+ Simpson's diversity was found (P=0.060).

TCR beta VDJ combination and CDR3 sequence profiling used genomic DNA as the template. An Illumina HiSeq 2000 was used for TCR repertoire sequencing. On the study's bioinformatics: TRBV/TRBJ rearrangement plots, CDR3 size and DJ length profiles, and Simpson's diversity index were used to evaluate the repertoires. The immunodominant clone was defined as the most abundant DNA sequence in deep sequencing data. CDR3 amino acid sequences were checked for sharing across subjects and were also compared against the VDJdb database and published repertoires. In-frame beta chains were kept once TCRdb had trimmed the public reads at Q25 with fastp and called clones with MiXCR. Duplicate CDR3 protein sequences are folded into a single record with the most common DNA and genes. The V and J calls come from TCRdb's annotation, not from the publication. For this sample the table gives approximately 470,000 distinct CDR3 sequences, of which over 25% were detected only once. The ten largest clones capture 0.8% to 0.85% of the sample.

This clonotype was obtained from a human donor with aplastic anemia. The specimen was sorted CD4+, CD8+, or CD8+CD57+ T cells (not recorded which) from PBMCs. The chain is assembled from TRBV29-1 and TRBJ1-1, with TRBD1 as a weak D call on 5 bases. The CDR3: CSGDVMNTEAFF. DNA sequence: TGCAGCGGGGACGTAATGAACACTGAAGCTTTCTTT. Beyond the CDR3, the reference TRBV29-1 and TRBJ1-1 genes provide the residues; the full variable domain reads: SAVISQKPSRDICQRGTSLTIQCQVDSQVTMMFWYRQQPGQSLTLIATANQGSEATYESGFVIDKFPISRPNLTFSTLTVSNMSPEDSSIYLCSGDVMNTEAFFGQGTRLTVV.